The 8 T cell receptor beta chains in this list originate from one sample, sequenced in a study of CD8 T cells in Susac syndrome. It was with random hexamers that 0.5 to 1 ug RNA was reverse transcribed. Each CDR3 protein gets one entry after TCRdb re-called the immunoSEQ multiplex PCR reads with MiXCR. The sample has around 150,000 distinct CDR3 sequences, 95% seen once; the top ten hold 0.14%. Sequenced input: CD4+ T cells from PBMCs. The receptor set was obtained from a human donor with Susac syndrome.

The rearrangement links TRBV6-6 to TRBJ1-2, with TRBD1 matching over 9 bases. The CDR3 is 14 amino acids. CDR1 and CDR2 (germline): MNHNY, SVGAGI (reference sequence). V was pared by 6 bases and J by 6 bases, with 8 bases of the junction left unmatched. The CDR3: CASSPRTGVHGYTF. CDR3 DNA: TGTGCCAGCAGCCCTCGGACAGGGGTACATGGCTACACCTTC.

The chain uses TRBV20-1 and TRBJ2-5, with 10 bases that match TRBD2. V was clipped by 4 bases and J by 4 bases; unmatched bases: 6. This CDR3 region has 14 residues. From germline, CDR1 is DFQATT and CDR2 SNEGSKA (reference sequence). The CDR3 nucleotides read TGCAGTGCTACCGGGACTAGCGATCGAGAGACCCAGTACTTC. Amino acids: CSATGTSDRETQYF.

This chain connects TRBV14 to TRBJ1-1; D is unclear. Trimming took 3 bases from V and 1 from J, leaving 9 bases between them. The germline CDR1 and CDR2 sequences are SGHDN and FVKESK. The CDR3 extends over 14 amino acids. CDR3 residues: CASSQISGNTEAFF. CDR3 nucleotides: TGTGCCAGCAGCCAGATATCGGGGAACACTGAAGCTTTCTTT.

V gene TRBV4-2 combines with J gene TRBJ1-2, with TRBD1 matching over 9 bases. The ends lost 6 bases at V and 3 bases at J; junction bases unmatched: 5. Germline V CDR1 and CDR2: LGHNA, YNFKEQ. The CDR3 totals 14 residues. The chain's CDR3 is CASRTGGSYYGYTF. CDR3 bases: TGTGCCAGCAGAACAGGGGGCTCCTACTATGGCTACACCTTC.

This clonotype was seen just once. The genes are TRBV7-2 and TRBJ1-2, with D possibly being TRBD1 (5 bases). Trimming stripped 5 bases from V and 2 bases from J, with 18 bases between. The germline CDR1 and CDR2 sequences are SGHTA and FQGNSA. The CDR3 covers 16 residues. The CDR3 DNA reads as TGTGCCAGCAGCCCCCTTTTCGGGGACGGAAACTATGGCTACACCTTC. This encodes CASSPLFGDGNYGYTF. Using reference TRBV7-2 and TRBJ1-2 for the parts outside the CDR3, the full variable domain is GAGVSQSPSNKVTEKGKDVELRCDPISGHTALYWYRQSLGQGLEFLIYFQGNSAPDKSGLPSDRFSAERTGGSVSTLTIQRTQQEDSAVYLCASSPLFGDGNYGYTFGSGTRLTVV.

This chain links TRBV20-1 with TRBJ2-1, with no clear D. Trimming took off 0 bases at V and 6 bases at J, with 6 bases between the two ends. Germline CDR1 is DFQATT and CDR2 is SNEGSKA (reference sequence). This CDR3 spans 12 amino acids. The CDR3: CSARESTNEQFF. The DNA of the CDR3 is TGCAGTGCTAGAGAATCGACCAATGAGCAGTTCTTC.

The chain employs TRBV19 and TRBJ1-2; a possible D gene is TRBD1 (5 bases). Germline V CDR1 and CDR2: LNHDA, SQIVND (reference sequence). This CDR3 has 12 residues. Trimming took off 8 bases at V and 8 bases at J, with 15 bases between the two ends. The CDR3 is CASQTRVGGYTF. CDR3 nucleotides: TGTGCCAGTCAAACCAGGGTCGGCGGCTACACCTTC.

The V and J genes are TRBV5-1 and TRBJ2-1; D remains ambiguous. The CDR3 runs to 16 residues. Per the germline V gene, CDR1 is SGHRS and CDR2 is YFSETQ. Trimming took off 0 bases at V and 0 bases at J, with 10 bases between the two ends. CDR3 sequence: CASSLAASSSYNEQFF. DNA of the CDR3: TGCGCCAGCAGCTTGGCGGCCTCGAGCTCCTACAATGAGCAGTTCTTC.